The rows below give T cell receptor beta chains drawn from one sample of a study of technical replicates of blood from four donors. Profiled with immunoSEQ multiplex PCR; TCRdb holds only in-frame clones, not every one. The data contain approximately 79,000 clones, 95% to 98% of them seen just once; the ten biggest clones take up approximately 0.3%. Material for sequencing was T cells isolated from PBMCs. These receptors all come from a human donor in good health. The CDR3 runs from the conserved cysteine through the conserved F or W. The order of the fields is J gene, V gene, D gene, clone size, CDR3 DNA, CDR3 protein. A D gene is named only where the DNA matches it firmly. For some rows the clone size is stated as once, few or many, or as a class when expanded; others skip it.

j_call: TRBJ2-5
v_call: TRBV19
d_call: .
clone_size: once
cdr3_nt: TGTGCCAGTAGTATCTCGGTTGCGGCTTCGCAAGAGACCCAGTACTTC
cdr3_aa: CASSISVAASQETQYF

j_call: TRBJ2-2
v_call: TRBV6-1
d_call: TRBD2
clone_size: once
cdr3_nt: TGTGCCAGCAGGACTAGCGGAACCGGGGAGCTGTTTTTT
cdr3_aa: CASRTSGTGELFF

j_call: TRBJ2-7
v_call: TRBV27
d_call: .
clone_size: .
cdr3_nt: TGTGCCAGCAGCCGCTTCCGGGACACCCCCTACGAGCAGTACTTC
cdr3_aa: CASSRFRDTPYEQYF

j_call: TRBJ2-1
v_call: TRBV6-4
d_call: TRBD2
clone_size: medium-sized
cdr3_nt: TGTGCCAGCAGTGACAATAGCGGGAGCTACAATGAGCAGTTCTTC
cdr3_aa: CASSDNSGSYNEQFF

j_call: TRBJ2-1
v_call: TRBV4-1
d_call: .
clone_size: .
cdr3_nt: TGCGCCAGCAGCCAGATAGCGGCCTCCTACAATGAGCAGTTCTTC
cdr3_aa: CASSQIAASYNEQFF

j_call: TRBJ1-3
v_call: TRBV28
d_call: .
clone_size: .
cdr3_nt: TGTGCCAGCAGTTCTTATGGAAACACCATATATTTT
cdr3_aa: CASSSYGNTIYF

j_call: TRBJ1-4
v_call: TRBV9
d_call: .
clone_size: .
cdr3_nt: TGTGCCAGCAGCGTAGCTTCGGGTCCGCCTAATGAAAAACTGTTTTTT
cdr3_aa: CASSVASGPPNEKLFF

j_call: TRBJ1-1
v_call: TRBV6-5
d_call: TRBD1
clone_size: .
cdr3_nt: TGTGCCAGCTCTAGGGGGCGAAGTGCTGAAGCTTTCTTT
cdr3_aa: CASSRGRSAEAFF

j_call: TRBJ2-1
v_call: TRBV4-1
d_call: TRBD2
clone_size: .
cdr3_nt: TGCGCCAGCACTAGCGCGGGAGGTGTCGAGCAGTTCTTC
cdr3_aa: CASTSAGGVEQFF

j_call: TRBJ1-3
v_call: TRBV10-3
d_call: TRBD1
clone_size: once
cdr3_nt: TGTGCCATCAGGGGACAGGGGGCTGGAGGAAACACCATATATTTT
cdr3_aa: CAIRGQGAGGNTIYF

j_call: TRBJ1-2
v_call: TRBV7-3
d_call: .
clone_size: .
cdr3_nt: TGTGCCAGCAGCTCTGTCCGTGGGGAGGATGGCTACACCTTC
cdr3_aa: CASSSVRGEDGYTF

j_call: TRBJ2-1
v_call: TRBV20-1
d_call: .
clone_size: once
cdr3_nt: TGCAGTGCTAGAGATCAAAAAGAGCAGTTCTTC
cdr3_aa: CSARDQKEQFF

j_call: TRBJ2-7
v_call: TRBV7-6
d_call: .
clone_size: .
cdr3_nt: TGTGCCAGCAGCCCCCTCTCTAGCGCCCCCGGTTACGAGCAGTACTTC
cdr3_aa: CASSPLSSAPGYEQYF

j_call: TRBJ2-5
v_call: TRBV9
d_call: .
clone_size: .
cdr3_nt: TGTGCCAGCAGCGTATGGGGCGGTGGCCAAGAGACCCAGTACTTC
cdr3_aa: CASSVWGGGQETQYF

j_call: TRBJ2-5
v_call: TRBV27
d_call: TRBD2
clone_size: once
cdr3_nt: TGTGCCAGCAGTTTAGGACTAGCGGTCGAAGAGACCCAGTACTTC
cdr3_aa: CASSLGLAVEETQYF

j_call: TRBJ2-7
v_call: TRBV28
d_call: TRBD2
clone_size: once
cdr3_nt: TGTGCCAGCAGTTTCCGACTAGCGGGAGGGTATGAGCAGTACTTC
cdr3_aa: CASSFRLAGGYEQYF

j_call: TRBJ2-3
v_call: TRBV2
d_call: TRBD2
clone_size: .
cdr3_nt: TGTGCCAGCAGTTATTATATAAGCGGGAGGAGCACAGATACGCAGTATTTT
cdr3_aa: CASSYYISGRSTDTQYF